This TCR beta chain was identified during a study of blood T cell repertoires in COVID-19. On the study more broadly: Sites in the United States, Italy and Spain provided acute and convalescent COVID-19 samples. PBMCs, B-cell-depleted T cells, or T cells were the source of the cDNA or gDNA that made up the material.

The V gene's germline CDR1 is SGHVS and CDR2 FNYEAQ. Losses at the gene ends were 4 bases for V and 8 bases for J; bases not matched to a gene: 10. CDR3 length: 15 amino acids. It was during active infection that Seattle patients were enrolled and then longitudinally followed. In the original analysis: Amplification of reference gene primers provided the estimated nucleated cell counts. Clones were read by immunoSEQ multiplex PCR, and TCRdb kept only the in-frame ones, dropping some. V and J calls and clone size are those listed in that table; D and trimming were worked out from the DNA. The sample carries about 130,000 clones, around 75% recorded once.

This chain joins TRBV7-6 and TRBJ1-2; 10 bases match TRBD1. The sequenced material came from peripheral blood. The sequence came from a woman aged 70-85 years with COVID-19, enrolled during active disease. CDR3 in amino acids: CASSSTGQGSRGYTF. DNA for the CDR3: TGTGCCAGCAGCTCTACGGGACAGGGGAGTAGAGGCTACACCTTC.